This paragraph covers one T cell receptor (beta chain) sequence. Its cognate antigen has yet to be identified. There are no base qualities to consult, and no much larger clone falls within one base. The cohort was made up of around 720 healthy bone marrow donors. Cohort members were all nominally healthy when sampled, although unrecorded immune exposures were likely present. The donor was CMV seropositive and belonged to the group of over 250 seropositive cohort members. Each donor provided a peripheral blood sample, and peripheral blood mononuclear cells were used for TCR beta sequencing. The Qiagen DNeasy Blood Extraction Kit was used to extract genomic DNA from the blood cell samples. This specimen belongs to a study of cytomegalovirus exposure and HLA in healthy donors (dated by TCRdb to about 2017). Broadly, across the study: An earlier analysis of roughly 500 of the donors reported 250 to 300 Gb of sequence data and 117 million unique TCR beta sequences obtained from about 179 million T cells. An early release that covered some 640 HLA-typed donors contained approximately 320 gigabases of sequencing data and tens of millions of unique TCR sequences. Of the approximately 400 genotyped donors, less than 85% were placed in the genetic ancestry cluster associated with self-reported Caucasian donors. The study aimed to test whether signatures of past pathogen exposure could be identified by cataloging public T cell receptors. Using immunosequencing, the study profiled T cell repertoires from 666 subjects and related those repertoires to cytomegalovirus serostatus. Besides the first cohort of approximately 710 subjects, a separate validation cohort made up of over 100 different subjects was used. The study combined high-throughput TCR immunosequencing, statistical association of individual TCRs with disease status, and machine learning to predict cytomegalovirus infection status. To study patterns of TCR occurrence, a later analysis re-analyzed previously published TCR beta repertoires from more than 550 donors and added high-resolution HLA genotyping. In the later analysis, no new phenotypic data were used to find candidate immune exposures; instead, reliance was placed on TCR beta sequences and their occurrence across donors. In an earlier analysis of 500 to 650 of the donors, high-throughput TCR beta sequencing was used to judge whether each TCR beta V gene segment behaved as functional or pseudogenic. Donor age, sex, ethnicity and CMV serostatus were compiled together with the repertoire data. Genome-wide SNP genotypes for about three fifths of the roughly 670 donors were used in a later genetic analysis, which treated that subset as a discovery cohort. Every discovery cohort repertoire had been produced on one sequencing platform. HLA typing included class I and class II loci at four-digit resolution. The number of donors typed differed by locus, with roughly 620-630 for A, B, C, DRB1 and DQB1, around 560 for DQA1, over 600 for DPA1, and around 450 for DPB1. Four to six DR-DQ haplotypes were handled as single units for association and clustering, since linkage in the cohort was strong. On average, over 200,000 unique TCR beta nucleotide sequences were sequenced per donor among about 400 genotyped donors of the cohort, with roughly a sixth of those sequences being non-productive.

Study-wide conclusions, independent of this receptor: Only TCR beta chains were sequenced in this cohort, and the absence of alpha or paired-chain data limited detectable features. CMV serostatus was the only immune exposure information available for the cohort. An earlier analysis of approximately 530 of the donors showed that most TCR beta V segments appeared in productive rearrangements either about 87% or about 30% of the time, which broadly matched IMGT annotations. According to a later analysis, parvovirus B19, influenza, CMV and Epstein-Barr virus appeared linked to several top co-occurrence clusters. At a false discovery rate of 0.05, a later analysis linked 16,951 TCR beta sequences to specific HLA alleles. While some public TCRs were present in many individuals, most TCR sequences turned up only very rarely across donors. When HLA alleles, especially DR and DQ, strongly co-occurred, TCR associations were difficult to assign to individual alleles. Correlated functional status among segregating V segments might be attributable to linkage disequilibrium, but an unknown experimental factor could not be ruled out. According to a later analysis, TCR association rates differed among HLA loci, with DRB1 alleles showing the most associated TCRs and HLA-C alleles showing the fewest. A further reported finding was that TCR beta sequences accurately predicted the HLA-A and HLA-B alleles for most subjects in the first cohort. Because HLA typing was missing for some donors at each locus, association tests included only the typed subset. Sequencing depth was assumed to be roughly uniform across donors in the presence/absence analyses, though that assumption may not hold. The study listed 164 TCR beta chains as associated with cytomegalovirus. In a later genetic analysis, a missense DCLRE1C variant was associated with V-gene and J-gene trimming of TCR beta chains, and the association was replicated in an independent cohort. The 87-base-pair reads could not distinguish some IMGT-functional V segments, including TRBV6-2 and TRBV6-3, so those segments were excluded. Three of the identified cytomegalovirus-associated TCR beta chains were confirmed in vitro to be specific for cytomegalovirus antigens. Most CMV-associated TCR beta chains appeared to be HLA-restricted in a later analysis, and the HLA associations seemed to be driven largely by CMV exposure. Because counts were too low, 15 to 20 rarely observed V segments, including chromosome 9 orphons, were excluded from the earlier analysis of some 590 of the donors. The authors suggested that the approach could potentially be extended to other disease states and immunological phenotypes. According to a later genetic analysis, donors in an Asian-associated ancestry cluster had fewer N-insertions in productive TCRs than the roughly 700-donor mean. The classifier was reported to diagnose cytomegalovirus status with high specificity and sensitivity in both the original and validation cohorts. A group of highly shared sequence variants was considered likely to be a technical artifact of the sequencing pipeline. Compared with equally common non-associated chains, HLA-associated TCR beta chains in a later analysis were more clonally expanded and had lower generation probabilities.

Libraries were built with the immunoSEQ multiplex PCR assay. For the multiplex PCR, a mixture combining 60 forward primers for TCR Vbeta segments and 13 reverse primers for TCR Jbeta segments was used. A multiplex PCR assay on genomic DNA amplified the CDR3 region of rearranged TCR beta genes. The amplified TCR beta libraries were sequenced on the Illumina HiSeq System as 87-base-pair reads. Regarding the original processing steps: A later analysis tallied 75 million to 85 million unique TCR beta chains across the 550 to 850 repertoires, and 10 million to 11 million of those chains were shared by two or more donors. Raw reads were error-corrected and collapsed into unique sequences by a nearest-neighbor algorithm in which closely related sequences were merged to remove PCR and sequencing errors. V, D and J gene segments were assigned by aligning CDR3 sequences to IMGT reference sequences. For a sequence to be retained, a match of at least six nucleotides was required to both a V gene segment and a J gene segment. Rearrangements were called productive when the CDR3 lacked stop codons and stayed in frame with V and J; all others were non-productive. CDR3 was defined according to IMGT convention as the region running from the second conserved V-encoded cysteine to the conserved J-encoded phenylalanine. The earlier analysis of 550 to 650 of the donors excluded any sequence lacking an unambiguous match to a single V gene segment. An earlier analysis of roughly 590 of the donors called V segments functional above 56.7% productive rearrangements and segregating when the between-donor standard deviation exceeded 5%. A statistical classification framework was built for diagnosing cytomegalovirus status from the catalog of TCR beta chain sequences. A later analysis assigned V and J genes by comparing TCR nucleotide sequences with IMGT/GENE-DB human TR gene sequences. A later analysis assigned CDR3 sequences and most-parsimonious VDJ recombination scenarios with the TCRdist pipeline. In a later analysis, every TCR beta chain was defined by the combination of its CDR3 amino acid sequence and its V-gene family, and reads without a unique V-gene family were dropped. As a way to deal with suspected cross-contamination and a sequencing artifact, a later analysis dropped 640 or so nucleotide sequences that were highly shared and had low generation probability. In a later analysis, a clonal expansion index was calculated for each public chain from normalized within-repertoire ranks of inferred template counts. In a later analysis, generation probabilities were computed with a VDJ recombination model fitted to out-of-frame rearrangements, and the resulting probabilities were checked against IGoR. In a later analysis, hypergeometric tests were used to score TCR-TCR, TCR-HLA and TCR-CMV co-occurrence, with a repertoire-size bias correction applied to TCR pairs. A later analysis estimated false discovery rates by permuting HLA or CMV assignments 20 times. A later analysis grouped co-occurring TCRs with DBSCAN, adding TCRdist sequence similarity when clustering within HLA-allele-positive subsets. Repertoires with fewer than 30,000 or more than 120,000 public chains, plus five repertoires with anomalous nucleotide sharing, were excluded from co-occurrence clustering. TCRdb's version of the immuneACCESS table is confined to in-frame rearrangements and falls short of the full clone set. An unresolved V gene accounts for under half of the shortfall where checked; the remainder is of unknown origin. V, J and clone size are those of that table, while D and trimming were read from the DNA. The sample table lists 120,000 or so clones, 83% of them with a count of one. Roughly 4% of the sample is taken by the ten largest.

From cysteine to phenylalanine, the CDR3 is 13 amino acids long. Only the CDR3 DNA stays, 39 bases, in frame from base 1. Relative to germline, V is 1 base shorter and J is 3 bases shorter, with 8 bases between their ends. CDR1 and CDR2, per the germline V gene, are SGHDT and YYEEEE. This clonotype was sampled from a woman in her forties in good health and CMV-seropositive. Sequencing used PBMCs. The V and J segments used are TRBV5-6 and TRBJ2-7; the best D guess is TRBD2, with 5 bases matching. The CDR3 region reads CASSLSEGYEQYF. Here is the DNA: TGTGCCAGCAGCTTGTCAGAGGGCTACGAGCAGTACTTC.